This entry is about one T cell receptor beta chain. No antigen is known for it. This sample stems from a study of Graves' ophthalmopathy and Graves' hyperthyroidism. Study background: There was a collection of peripheral blood at initial diagnosis, before any treatment. Study results and caveats: Most expanded clonotypes in thyroid above 0.001 frequency also showed up in blood.

Stable hyperthyroidism denotes an absence of ophthalmopathy throughout 18 months of follow-up. Orbital computed tomography, together with clinical symptoms, serum thyroxine, TRAb and thyroid ultrasound, was used for diagnosis. RNA transcripts provided the template for amplifying TCR beta CDR3 regions. Amplification began with first-round RT-PCR using HTBI primers, then second-round multiplex PCR was performed. TCRdb re-called the multiplex PCR reads with MiXCR, one entry per CDR3 protein. The sample contains about 420,000 distinct CDR3 sequences, under 25% of which appear only once. This CDR3 is 14 amino acids long. The trim removed 6 bases at V and 4 bases at J, leaving 8 bases unmatched. CDR1 MDHEN and CDR2 SYDVKM come from the germline V gene.

The sequence derives from a woman under 30 with stable Graves' hyperthyroidism. Sequenced input: peripheral blood. The J gene is TRBJ2-7, the V gene TRBV28; 8 nucleotides line up with TRBD1. CDR3 sequence (DNA): TGTGCCAGCAGGAGGAGCAGGGGGCTGTACGAGCAGTACTTC. As protein: CASRRSRGLYEQYF.